This T cell receptor (beta chain) was identified during a study of cytomegalovirus exposure and HLA in healthy donors. Study overall: The approximately 130 validation repertoires were reported in a later analysis to have been generated on the same platform as the approximately 700 first-cohort repertoires.

Germline loops: CDR1 SGHDT, CDR2 YYEEEE. V lost 0 bases to trimming and J lost 0 bases, with 18 bases between them. The CDR3 is made up of 18 amino acids. Remarks on this clone: Its antigen is unknown.

Findings of the study overall: The study listed 150 to 200 cytomegalovirus-associated TCR beta chains. The classifier was said to identify cytomegalovirus status with high specificity and sensitivity.

The data were produced by immunoSEQ multiplex PCR, yet TCRdb's version contains in-frame clones alone and is incomplete. Of roughly 200,000 clones detected, approximately 86% appear once; the ten largest clones hold about 7.7%. The sequenced sample consisted of PBMCs. J is TRBJ1-2 and V is TRBV5-6; D is uncertain. The clonotype was recovered from a man aged 25 to 40 in good health and CMV-seropositive. This chain's CDR3 is CASSLAGPGGSTNYGYTF. The DNA of the CDR3 is TGTGCCAGCAGCTTGGCTGGGCCCGGCGGGTCCACTAACTATGGCTACACCTTC.